A single sample gave rise to the 21 T cell receptor beta chains below, sequenced in a study of blood T cells in healthy people across ages. Using a J-beta primer mix together with a sample-barcoded 5' primer, a second PCR was run for about 6 to 12 cycles. MiXCR, applied by TCRdb to the 5' RACE reads, yields one record per CDR3 protein. The sample carries over a million distinct CDR3 sequences, over 35% recorded once. Sequencing was done on a sample of blood. All receptors come from a woman aged 60-75 years in good health.

This clonotype was seen at least ten times. The CDR3 bases are TGTGCCACCAGTGATTCCCGGGACCATCAAGAGACCCAGTACTTC. Protein: CATSDSRDHQETQYF. The rearrangement uses TRBV24-1 and TRBJ2-5; D is possibly TRBD1 or TRBD2 (5 bases each). Trimming shortened V by 2 bases and J by 2 bases, and 11 bases separated the two germline ends. CDR1 is KGHDR and CDR2 is SFDVKD in the germline V gene. The CDR3 loop spans 15 amino acids.

The chain carries TRBV25-1 and TRBJ2-5, with unresolved D. V gave up 0 bases and J gave up 1 base, with 6 bases separating them. The V gene's germline CDR1 is MGHDK and CDR2 SYGVNS. The CDR3 runs to 14 residues. CDR3 sequence (DNA): TGTGCCAGCAGTGAATACGGCGGCCAAGAGACCCAGTACTTC. This sequence encodes CASSEYGGQETQYF.

This clonotype has just a few counts. The V call is TRBV2, the J call TRBJ2-1; 8 bases are shared with TRBD2. V lost 6 bases and J lost 6; bases outside the gene matches: 7. The CDR3 length is 14 residues. Per germline, CDR1 SNHLY and CDR2 FYNNEI. CDR3 DNA: TGTGCCAGCAGGACGGGACTAGAGGCCAATGAGCAGTTCTTC. Amino acids: CASRTGLEANEQFF.

The chain links TRBV27 to TRBJ2-5; TRBD2 is a possible D gene (5 bases). Germline values: CDR1 MNHEY, CDR2 SMNVEV (reference sequence). V was shortened by 4 bases and J by 11 bases, with 23 bases between the two germline ends. The CDR3 has 15 amino acids. The chain's CDR3 is CASSYRAFGENEQYF. CDR3 bases: TGTGCCAGCAGTTATCGGGCATTTGGGGAGAATGAGCAGTACTTC.

The chain is built from TRBV20-1 and TRBJ1-2; D is unresolved. Germline V gives CDR1 DFQATT, CDR2 SNEGSKA (reference sequence). V was clipped by 4 bases and J by 5 bases, with 8 bases between them. The CDR3 loop spans 11 amino acids. CDR3 nucleotides: TGCAGTGCTACTAACAGTTATGGCTACACCTTC. Translation: CSATNSYGYTF.

The chain carries TRBV6-1 and TRBJ2-1, with 9 bases identical to TRBD2. This CDR3 has 15 residues. The V segment lost 0 bases and the J segment 5 bases; nucleotides outside the gene matches: 2. The V gene's germline CDR1 is MNHNS and CDR2 SASEGT. The CDR3 DNA follows: TGTGCCAGCAGTGAAGCGACTAGCGGACACAATGAGCAGTTCTTC. It is translated as CASSEATSGHNEQFF.

This clonotype was seen just once. Being one base from a much bigger clone, this may be a read error. The chain links TRBV29-1 to TRBJ2-4; D is ambiguous. CDR1 and CDR2 from the germline V gene are SQVTM and ANQGSEA. This CDR3 region has 11 residues. V lost 0 bases to trimming and J lost 13 bases, with 10 bases between them. The CDR3 DNA is TGCAGCGTTGAAGATCCCAACGGGCAGTACTTC. This codes for CSVEDPNGQYF.

This chain joins TRBV7-9 and TRBJ2-1; D not resolved. Trimming stripped 6 bases from V and 7 bases from J, with 10 bases between. This CDR3 comprises 12 residues. Germline V CDR1 and CDR2: SEHNR, FQNEAQ (reference sequence). CDR3 in amino acids: CASRSAQNEQFF. CDR3 in DNA: TGTGCCAGCAGGTCTGCACAGAATGAGCAGTTCTTC.

This sequence joins TRBV6-5 and TRBJ2-7; D may be TRBD1 or TRBD2 (5 bases each). Trimming took off 2 bases at V and 0 bases at J, with 20 bases between the two ends. The CDR3 consists of 18 residues. From germline, CDR1 is MNHEY and CDR2 SVGAGI. The CDR3: CASSYRLSGRPSSYEQYF. In DNA, the CDR3 is TGTGCCAGCAGTTACAGATTATCGGGACGTCCGAGCTCCTACGAGCAGTACTTC.

CDR3 loop: CASSLGPAGGPADTQYF. The CDR3 nucleotides are TGTGCCAGCAGCTTGGGGCCAGCGGGAGGGCCCGCAGATACGCAGTATTTT. J is TRBJ2-3 and V is TRBV5-4; 10 bases are a match to TRBD2. The CDR3 has 17 residues. Unmatched junction bases numbered 8, after V lost 0 bases and J lost 4 bases. Germline loops: CDR1 SGHNT, CDR2 YYREEE (reference sequence).

The chain employs TRBV4-3 and TRBJ2-3, with D possibly matching TRBD2 (5 bases). This CDR3 spans 18 amino acids. Trimming pared 0 bases from V and 2 bases from J, leaving 18 bases between. The germline gives CDR1 LGHNA, CDR2 YSLEER. The DNA for the CDR3 is TGCGCCAGCAGCCAAGATTTAGTCACTAGTCTTGCCACAGATACGCAGTATTTT. Protein product: CASSQDLVTSLATDTQYF.

J is TRBJ2-7 and V is TRBV4-2, with D hard to call. The CDR3 runs to 13 residues. V was cut by 2 bases and J by 4 bases, with 9 bases left in between. The V gene's germline CDR1 is LGHNA and CDR2 YNFKEQ. The CDR3 protein is CASSQRLDYEQYF. Here the CDR3 DNA reads TGTGCCAGCAGCCAAAGACTGGATTACGAGCAGTACTTC.

This clonotype has more than one count but fewer than ten. This chain connects TRBV4-1 to TRBJ2-1, with 13 bases fitting TRBD2. Trimming removed 3 bases from V and 8 bases from J; junction bases left unmatched: 16. The CDR3 extends over 19 amino acids. In germline, CDR1 is MGHRA, CDR2 YSYEKL. The CDR3 protein is CASSHLGTSGTTRFHEQFF. The CDR3 DNA reads TGCGCCAGCAGCCACCTCGGGACTAGCGGGACTACTCGGTTCCATGAGCAGTTCTTC.

This chain uses TRBV5-6 with TRBJ2-3; 9 nucleotides align to TRBD1. The CDR3 consists of 16 residues. Germline CDR1 SGHDT, CDR2 YYEEEE. The V segment lost 4 bases and the J segment 0 bases; nucleotides outside the gene matches: 6. The CDR3 DNA follows: TGTGCCAGCAGCGGCGGGACAGGGTCTAGCACAGATACGCAGTATTTT. Protein sequence: CASSGGTGSSTDTQYF. The whole variable domain, remainder taken from reference TRBV5-6 and TRBJ2-3, is DAGVTQSPTHLIKTRGQQVTLRCSPKSGHDTVSWYQQALGQGPQFIFQYYEEEERQRGNFPDRFSGHQFPNYSSELNVNALLLGDSALYLCASSGGTGSSTDTQYFGPGTRLTVL.

This clonotype was detected only a few times. The chain couples TRBV12-3 or TRBV12-4 to TRBJ2-7; 12 bases fit TRBD1. CDR3 length: 15 residues. V lost 4 bases to trimming and J lost 5 bases; unmatched junction nucleotides: 6. The CDR3 region is CASSSTGTGGDEQYF. In DNA, the CDR3 is TGTGCCAGCAGTTCCACCGGGACAGGGGGCGACGAGCAGTACTTC.

The CDR3 reads CASSQFAIAVAHNEQFF. The CDR3 DNA is TGTGCCAGCAGCCAATTCGCAATCGCAGTGGCCCACAATGAGCAGTTCTTC. The chain couples TRBV3-1 to TRBJ2-1; unclear D gene. Trimming stripped 2 bases from V and 5 bases from J, with 19 bases between. Germline CDR1 and CDR2: LGHDT and YNNKEL (reference sequence). The CDR3 loop spans 17 amino acids.

The sample holds a few counts of this clonotype. The chain recombines TRBV5-1 with TRBJ2-3; 11 nucleotides agree with TRBD2. The CDR3 is made up of 16 amino acids. Germline CDR1 is SGHRS and CDR2 is YFSETQ. Trimming at V came to 2 bases and at J to 0 bases, leaving 2 bases not matched to a gene. CDR3 in amino acids: CASSLASGRSTDTQYF. The CDR3 nucleotides are TGCGCCAGCAGCTTAGCTAGCGGGAGGAGCACAGATACGCAGTATTTT.

This clonotype was observed a single time. The chain couples TRBV10-2 to TRBJ1-1; D gene ambiguous. Trimming removed 10 bases at V and 1 base at J, with 16 bases between. The CDR3 sequence is 14 residues long. The germline CDR1 and CDR2 sequences are WSHSY and SAAADI. CDR3 in amino acids: CATMTLSSNTEAFF. The DNA for the CDR3 is TGCGCCACAATGACCCTCTCCTCGAACACTGAAGCTTTCTTT.

This clonotype was counted many times. The genes are TRBV7-2 and TRBJ2-7; D uncertain. The CDR3 runs 13 residues. Looked up from germline, CDR1 is SGHTA and CDR2 is FQGNSA. V was trimmed by 1 base and J by 2 bases, leaving 6 bases between them. CDR3 in DNA: TGTGCCAGCAGCTTAGTCAGAGCCTACGAGCAGTACTTC. The encoded protein is CASSLVRAYEQYF.

Here the CDR3 reads CASTPRGRGASTEAFF. For the CDR3, the DNA is TGTGCCAGCACCCCGAGGGGGCGCGGGGCGAGCACTGAAGCTTTCTTT. The V and J genes are TRBV12-3 or TRBV12-4 and TRBJ1-1, with 7 bases fitting TRBD1. The CDR3 is made up of 16 amino acids. V trimming: 7 bases; J trimming: 4 bases; junction bases outside the gene matches: 15.

This clonotype has only a few counts. This sequence joins TRBV20-1 and TRBJ2-5, with 10 bases fitting TRBD2. This CDR3 spans 14 amino acids. Germline V gives CDR1 DFQATT, CDR2 SNEGSKA (reference sequence). Trimming took 5 bases from V and 4 from J; bases not matched to a gene: 7. Written as DNA, the CDR3 is TGCAGTGCTTCCTCTAGCGGGAGAGGAGAGACCCAGTACTTC. Its translation: CSASSSGRGETQYF.